One sample yielded the 13 T cell receptor beta chains listed below, sequenced in a study of early T cells in non-severe SARS-CoV-2 infection. TCRdb recomputed calls from the 5' RACE reads with MiXCR, one row per CDR3 protein. The profile covers 83,000 or so distinct CDR3 sequences, with less than 11% appearing a single time and around 8% taken by the ten largest. The sample was whole blood, taken at baseline. The receptors were sampled from an adult who was a healthcare worker with PCR-confirmed SARS-CoV-2 infection or an uninfected control (not recorded which).

In its sample, this clonotype was seen a few times. At one boundary the junction diverges from the germline segment, which might be a read error. This chain connects TRBV28 to TRBJ1-2; D remains ambiguous. The CDR3 totals 12 residues. Per the germline V gene, CDR1 is MDHEN and CDR2 is SYDVKM. CDR3 sequence (DNA): TGTGCCAGCACCCCCCTGAAGTCCCGGTTACACTTC. Protein: CASTPLKSRLHF.

This clonotype showed up just a few times. The V call is TRBV7-9, the J call TRBJ1-5, with D unresolved. V was pared by 0 bases and J by 2 bases, with 14 bases between. The CDR3 extends over 17 amino acids. Germline V gene lookup returns CDR1 SEHNR and CDR2 FQNEAQ (reference sequence). The CDR3 coding sequence is TGTGCCAGCAGCTTAGCGGACCCTGGGATGCGCAATCAGCCCCAGCATTTT. This codes for CASSLADPGMRNQPQHF.

The chain carries TRBV18 and TRBJ2-1, with D uncertain. V was pared by 4 bases and J by 0 bases, with 10 bases between. Germline V CDR1 and CDR2: KGHSH, LQKENI. This CDR3 contains 15 residues. The CDR3 sequence is CASSRTANSYNEQFF. The CDR3 region has the DNA TGTGCCAGCTCACGGACGGCGAACTCCTACAATGAGCAGTTCTTC.

The V call is TRBV27, the J call TRBJ2-5; TRBD1 might be the D (7 bases). The ends were cut back, 3 bases at V and 5 bases at J, with 10 bases in the middle. CDR1 and CDR2 from the germline V gene are MNHEY and SMNVEV (reference sequence). The CDR3 consists of 13 residues. The CDR3 region is CASSLTGRETQYF. In DNA form, the CDR3 reads TGTGCCAGCAGTTTGACAGGGAGGGAGACCCAGTACTTC.

This clonotype turned up a few times. The rearrangement joins TRBV7-3 to TRBJ2-1; D is undetermined. The germline V and J ends were trimmed by 8 bases and 4 bases, with 12 bases remaining between them. The CDR3 loop spans 13 amino acids. Germline assignment: CDR1 SGHTA and CDR2 FQGTGA. The chain's CDR3 is CASGPADYNEQFF. In nucleotides, the CDR3 is TGTGCCAGCGGGCCGGCGGATTACAATGAGCAGTTCTTC.

The V gene is TRBV6-1, the J gene TRBJ2-3; TRBD2 aligns across 12 bases. This CDR3 contains 17 residues. Germline values: CDR1 MNHNS, CDR2 SASEGT. The V segment lost 8 bases and the J segment 3 bases; nucleotides outside the gene matches: 12. This CDR3 is CASEGLAGGGRTDTQYF. CDR3 DNA: TGTGCCAGCGAAGGGCTAGCGGGAGGGGGCAGGACAGATACGCAGTATTTT.

This clonotype was found many times. The V gene is TRBV20-1, the J gene TRBJ2-2; D may be TRBD1 (5 bases). CDR3 length equals 14 residues. Germline V gene sequence: CDR1 DFQATT, CDR2 SNEGSKA (reference sequence). The germline V and J ends were trimmed by 3 bases and 4 bases, with 12 bases remaining between them. The CDR3 loop reads CSASPRVGTGELFF. The CDR3 nucleotides are TGCAGTGCTAGTCCCAGGGTGGGCACCGGGGAGCTGTTTTTT.

This chain links TRBV7-3 with TRBJ2-3; TRBD2 agrees at 11 bases. The CDR3 extends over 15 amino acids. Germline V lookup: CDR1 SGHTA, CDR2 FQGTGA. The trim removed 5 bases at V and 4 bases at J, leaving 5 bases unmatched. The chain's CDR3 is CASSPTGLAADTQYF. For the CDR3, the DNA is TGTGCCAGCAGCCCAACGGGACTAGCGGCAGATACGCAGTATTTT.

The chain combines TRBV3-1 with TRBJ2-1, with unresolved D. Germline V lookup: CDR1 LGHDT, CDR2 YNNKEL (reference sequence). The CDR3 has 14 residues. Deletions cut 4 bases from V and 5 bases from J, with 12 bases between. The CDR3, as DNA: TGTGCCAGCAGCCCTGAGGCGATGGACAATGAGCAGTTCTTC. This codes for CASSPEAMDNEQFF.

This clonotype has a count of ten or more. The chain links TRBV29-1 to TRBJ1-5, with TRBD1 identical over 7 bases. Germline V gives CDR1 SQVTM, CDR2 ANQGSEA. Germline trimming cut 5 bases from V and 4 bases from J; bases unmatched to any gene: 8. This CDR3 has 14 residues. The CDR3 loop is CSVTLRGFNQPQHF. CDR3 DNA sequence: TGCAGCGTTACTCTCAGGGGGTTTAATCAGCCCCAGCATTTT.

Many counts were recorded for this clonotype. The chain carries TRBV2 and TRBJ2-1; no clear D gene. This CDR3 is 16 amino acids long. Looked up from germline, CDR1 is SNHLY and CDR2 is FYNNEI. V gave up 2 bases and J gave up 5 bases, with 16 bases separating them. CDR3 residues: CASSEKSRSPNNEQFF. The CDR3 DNA reads as TGTGCCAGCAGTGAAAAGAGCAGGAGCCCCAACAATGAGCAGTTCTTC.

This clonotype was detected a few times. This chain joins TRBV7-3 and TRBJ2-3; TRBD2 matches at 10 bases. V shed 5 bases, J shed 1 base, and the junction held 9 bases outside the gene matches. CDR3 size: 17 residues. The germline V gene has CDR1 SGHTA and CDR2 FQGTGA. The CDR3 DNA reads as TGTGCCAGCAGCCCCAGAGCCGGGACTAGCGGCACAGATACGCAGTATTTT. It encodes CASSPRAGTSGTDTQYF.

In its sample, this clonotype was seen many times. The rearrangement links TRBV5-4 to TRBJ1-1, with unresolved D. The CDR3 consists of 12 residues. Germline V gene data show CDR1 as SGHNT and CDR2 as YYREEE (reference sequence). V was trimmed by 4 bases and J by 2 bases, leaving 6 bases between them. In nucleotides, the CDR3 is TGTGCCAGCAGCCTCCCCAACACTGAAGCTTTCTTT. This translates into CASSLPNTEAFF.